The sequence of this T cell receptor (beta chain) was determined in a study of blood T cell repertoires in COVID-19. Study background: Donors in the United States, Italy and Spain gave samples during acute or convalescent COVID-19. From T cells, B-cell-depleted T cells, or PBMCs came the material, which was cDNA or gDNA.

In the authors' workflow: Estimated nucleated cell counts came from reference gene primer amplification. Method: immunoSEQ multiplex PCR; TCRdb's copy keeps in-frame clones and lacks some. The V and J calls and clone size were taken over from that table, and D and trimming were inferred from the DNA. This table has about 170,000 clones, roughly 93% appearing once. V lost 3 bases to trimming and J lost 2 bases, with 9 bases between them. CDR1 and CDR2 from the germline V gene are KGHDR and SFDVKD. The length of the CDR3 is 15 residues. Enrolment of Seattle patients took place during active infection, and they were followed longitudinally.

The chain uses TRBV24-1 and TRBJ2-2; D gene unclear. Input material: peripheral blood. The TCR was taken from a man aged 18 to 29 with COVID-19, enrolled during active disease. The CDR3 is CATSDLDLNTGELFF. The CDR3 DNA reads as TGTGCCACCAGTGATCTAGACCTAAACACCGGGGAGCTGTTTTTT.